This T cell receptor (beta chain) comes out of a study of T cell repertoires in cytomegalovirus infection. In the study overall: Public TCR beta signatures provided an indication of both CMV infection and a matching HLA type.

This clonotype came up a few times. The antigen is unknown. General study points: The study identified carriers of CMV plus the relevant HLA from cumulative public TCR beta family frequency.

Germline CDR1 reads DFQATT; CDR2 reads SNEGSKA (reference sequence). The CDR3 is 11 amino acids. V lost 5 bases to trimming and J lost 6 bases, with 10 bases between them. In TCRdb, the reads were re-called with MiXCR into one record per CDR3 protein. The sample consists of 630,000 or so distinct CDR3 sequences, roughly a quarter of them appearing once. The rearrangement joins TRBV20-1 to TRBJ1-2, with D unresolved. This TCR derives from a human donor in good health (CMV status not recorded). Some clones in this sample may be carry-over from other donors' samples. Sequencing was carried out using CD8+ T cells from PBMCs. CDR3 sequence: CSAPREHGYTF. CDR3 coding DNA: TGCAGTGCTCCCCGTGAGCATGGCTACACCTTC.